This T cell receptor (beta chain) was sequenced in a study of beta chain features in type 1 diabetes. Whole-study results and caveats: Fewer insertions but more deletions were seen at VDJ junctions in type 1 diabetes patients. TCRB CDR3 length was moderately but significantly reduced in all four CD4+ subsets of Type 1 diabetes patients. It was among patients, rather than healthy donors, that naive, central memory and Treg TCRB repertoires appeared more similar.

Sequencing targeted expressed TCRB transcripts, as all isolated RNA had been reverse transcribed. The data were produced by immunoSEQ multiplex PCR, yet TCRdb's version contains in-frame clones alone and is incomplete. The table shows a few hundred thousand clones, with 14% occurring only once. The collection from each donor was one heparinised blood draw averaging about 116 mL. This CDR3 comprises 12 residues. Germline CDR1 and CDR2: MDHEN and SYDVKM. As to this clone: Antigen unknown.

The source of this sequence is a man aged 25-45 years with type 1 diabetes. This rearrangement joins TRBV28 to TRBJ1-5; D is uncertain. The specimen was naive CD4+ T cells from blood. For the CDR3, the DNA is TGTGCTTCCCACGAGAGCAATCAGCCCCAGCATTTT. Its protein is CASHESNQPQHF.